The 30 T cell receptor beta chains reported below all come from one sample, sequenced in a study of blood T cell repertoires in COVID-19. Only in-frame clones appear in the TCRdb table, and some are missing; sequencing was by immunoSEQ multiplex PCR. The sample contains about 65,000 clones, about 81% of which appear only once. The specimen was peripheral blood. Every receptor here comes from an elderly man with acute or convalescent COVID-19.

This clone was counted once. This chain connects TRBV3-1 (or the pseudogene TRBV3-2) to TRBJ2-1; 9 bases fit TRBD1. V shed 11 bases and J 7 bases; nucleotides not matched to a gene: 9. The CDR3 is 13 residues long. Germline V CDR1 and CDR2: LGHDT, YNNKEL (reference sequence). Written as DNA, the CDR3 is TGTGCCGCGGCGGACAGGGGTCGGAATGAGCAGTTCTTC. Translating it yields CAAADRGRNEQFF.

This chain connects TRBV18 to TRBJ1-5; perhaps TRBD1 as D (5 bases). Trimming took off 2 bases at V and 4 bases at J, with 12 bases between the two ends. The CDR3 sequence is 15 residues long. Germline values: CDR1 KGHSH, CDR2 LQKENI. CDR3 in amino acids: CASSPASGQNQPQHF. DNA for the CDR3: TGTGCCAGCTCACCAGCGTCAGGGCAGAATCAGCCCCAGCATTTT.

The CDR3 coding sequence is TGTGCCAGCAGTGAAGCGCTGGGGGACAGTCAAGAGACCCAGTACTTC. Translation gives CASSEALGDSQETQYF. The chain recombines TRBV6-1 with TRBJ2-5; 7 nucleotides match TRBD1. The CDR3 totals 16 residues. Germline CDR1 is MNHNS and CDR2 is SASEGT. V gave up 0 bases and J gave up 2 bases; unmatched junction bases: 6.

This clone was seen only once. This rearrangement joins TRBV11-2 to TRBJ1-2, with 7 bases identical to TRBD1. V lost 5 bases to trimming and J lost 11 bases; unmatched junction nucleotides: 14. This CDR3 has 14 residues. Germline V gene lookup returns CDR1 SGHAT and CDR2 FQNNGV. The CDR3 DNA reads as TGTGCCAGCAGCCTAGGCGGTGACAGGGTTGGATACACCTTC. This codes for CASSLGGDRVGYTF.

The V call is TRBV7-9, the J call TRBJ2-3; TRBD1 aligns across 7 bases. Trimming removed 5 bases from V and 0 bases from J; junction bases left unmatched: 5. The germline gives CDR1 SEHNR, CDR2 FQNEAQ (reference sequence). The CDR3 length is 15 residues. CDR3 nucleotide sequence: TGTGCCAGCAGCCCCAGACAGGGAAGCACAGATACGCAGTATTTT. It specifies CASSPRQGSTDTQYF.

CDR3 bases: TGTGCCAGTAGCACGGACAGGGGCGACGAGCAGTACTTC. Translation gives CASSTDRGDEQYF. The chain has TRBV19 and TRBJ2-7; 9 nucleotides match TRBD1. Germline values: CDR1 LNHDA, CDR2 SQIVND (reference sequence). V lost 6 bases, J lost 5 bases, and 5 bases stayed unmatched. CDR3 length equals 13 residues. The full variable domain, completed using reference TRBV19 and TRBJ2-7, is DGGITQSPKYLFRKEGQNVTLSCEQNLNHDAMYWYRQDPGQGLRLIYYSQIVNDFQKGDIAEGYSVSREKKESFPLTVTSAQKNPTAFYLCASSTDRGDEQYFGPGTRLTVT.

This rearrangement joins TRBV11-2 to TRBJ1-5; D gene unclear. The CDR3 totals 13 residues. The V end was cut by 0 bases, the J end by 4 bases, with 4 bases between. Germline CDR1 is SGHAT and CDR2 is FQNNGV. The CDR3 DNA is TGTGCCAGCAGCTTAGATCGGAATCAGCCCCAGCATTTT. Translated, it gives CASSLDRNQPQHF.

The sample holds a few counts of this clone. The chain's CDR3 is CASSTWTGPYEQYF. Here the CDR3 DNA reads TGCGCCAGCAGCACCTGGACAGGGCCCTACGAGCAGTACTTC. This sequence joins TRBV5-1 and TRBJ2-7, with 8 bases matching TRBD1. The CDR3 runs to 14 residues. CDR1 and CDR2 (germline): SGHRS, YFSETQ. Trimming cost V 4 bases and J 2 bases; bases outside gene matches: 5.

The rearrangement joins TRBV18 to TRBJ2-1, with D maybe TRBD1 (6 bases). The germline V gene encodes CDR1 KGHSH and CDR2 LQKENI. The V and J ends lost 3 bases and 2 bases respectively, with 11 bases between them. This CDR3 is 15 amino acids long. The CDR3 here is CASSPTGTTYNEQFF. DNA of the CDR3: TGTGCCAGCTCACCTACCGGGACAACCTACAATGAGCAGTTCTTC.

The CDR3 DNA is TGCGCCAGCAGCCAAGCCCAGGGTCAGTCCTACGAGCAGTACTTC. Its translation is CASSQAQGQSYEQYF. V and J are TRBV4-1 and TRBJ2-7; D is possibly TRBD1 (5 bases). The V and J ends lost 1 base and 1 base respectively, with 11 bases between them. From germline, CDR1 is MGHRA and CDR2 YSYEKL. The CDR3 has 15 residues.

V usage is TRBV12-3 or TRBV12-4 and J usage is TRBJ1-1; the D is unclear. Trimming took off 3 bases at V and 2 bases at J, with 7 bases between the two ends. The CDR3 covers 13 residues. The CDR3 region has the DNA TGTGCCAGCAGTTTCCAGGAAAACACTGAAGCTTTCTTT. Amino acid sequence: CASSFQENTEAFF.

This clone has only a few counts. The V and J genes are TRBV2 and TRBJ1-6; D gene uncertain. In germline, CDR1 is SNHLY, CDR2 FYNNEI. The CDR3 has 13 amino acids. The germline V and J ends were trimmed by 6 bases and 6 bases, with 9 bases remaining between them. This CDR3 reads CASRGGRNSPLHF. In DNA, the CDR3 is TGTGCCAGCAGGGGAGGCCGTAATTCACCCCTCCACTTT.

The DNA of the CDR3 is TGTGCCAGCAGTGACAGCGGGATCACTAATGAAAAACTGTTTTTT. It encodes CASSDSGITNEKLFF. The chain joins TRBV25-1 to TRBJ1-4; no reliable D call. Trimming pared 3 bases from V and 2 bases from J, leaving 10 bases between. CDR3 length: 15 residues. Germline assignment: CDR1 MGHDK and CDR2 SYGVNS.

The chain combines TRBV18 with TRBJ1-1; D possibly corresponds to TRBD1 (5 bases). V lost 4 bases to trimming and J lost 7 bases, with 10 bases between them. Per the germline V gene, CDR1 is KGHSH and CDR2 is LQKENI. The CDR3 has 12 amino acids. The CDR3 reads CASSRWGGEAFF. In DNA form, the CDR3 reads TGTGCCAGCTCACGGTGGGGGGGTGAAGCTTTCTTT.

The chain is built from TRBV18 and TRBJ1-2; D is possibly TRBD1 (5 bases). Germline-derived CDR1 and CDR2 are KGHSH and LQKENI. CDR3 length: 15 amino acids. Trimming stripped 1 base from V and 3 bases from J, with 12 bases between. CDR3 DNA: TGTGCCAGCTCACCACAGGGGAGGACTGACTATGGCTACACCTTC. Its protein is CASSPQGRTDYGYTF.

The rearrangement links TRBV6-6 to TRBJ2-2; 8 positions match TRBD1. The V segment lost 6 bases and the J segment 0 bases; nucleotides outside the gene matches: 0. Germline V gives CDR1 MNHNY, CDR2 SVGAGI (reference sequence). The CDR3 is 14 amino acids. The CDR3 DNA follows: TGTGCCAGCAGGACAGGGGCGAACACCGGGGAGCTGTTTTTT. Its protein product is CASRTGANTGELFF.

The CDR3: CASSQLAAKETQYF. The CDR3 bases are TGCGCCAGCAGCCAACTAGCGGCTAAAGAGACCCAGTACTTC. This chain joins TRBV4-1 and TRBJ2-5, with 7 bases fitting TRBD2. After removal of 2 bases from V and 3 bases from J, the junction contained 3 bases not matched to a gene. The CDR3 spans 14 residues. Germline assignment: CDR1 MGHRA and CDR2 YSYEKL.

CDR3 residues: CASRREAGRGSQDTQYF. The CDR3 bases are TGTGCCAGCCGGCGGGAAGCGGGCAGGGGGTCGCAAGATACGCAGTATTTT. The chain links TRBV2 to TRBJ2-3, with D perhaps matching TRBD1 (7 bases). This CDR3 contains 17 residues. Germline values: CDR1 SNHLY, CDR2 FYNNEI. V dropped 8 bases and J dropped 5 bases, with 26 bases sitting between them.

J is TRBJ2-2 and V is TRBV2, with 12 bases identical to TRBD2. Germline lookup yields CDR1 SNHLY and CDR2 FYNNEI. V lost 4 bases to trimming and J lost 4 bases; unmatched junction nucleotides: 1. This CDR3 region has 15 residues. The CDR3 protein is CASSALAGGTGELFF. The CDR3 nucleotides read TGTGCCAGCAGTGCACTAGCGGGGGGCACCGGGGAGCTGTTTTTT.

The gene calls are TRBV5-4 and TRBJ1-1; D is unclear. The germline V and J ends were trimmed by 0 bases and 1 base, with 4 bases remaining between them. CDR1 SGHNT and CDR2 YYREEE come from the germline V gene (reference sequence). CDR3 length equals 13 residues. The chain's CDR3 is CASSLEPNTEAFF. DNA for the CDR3: TGTGCCAGCAGCTTGGAGCCGAACACTGAAGCTTTCTTT.

This clone has only a few counts. V usage is TRBV7-6 and J usage is TRBJ2-7; perhaps TRBD1 as D (6 bases). Germline V gene data show CDR1 as SGHVS and CDR2 as FNYEAQ. This CDR3 region has 12 residues. V lost 5 bases to trimming and J lost 5 bases, with 10 bases between them. This CDR3 reads CASSEQGNEQYF. The CDR3 DNA reads as TGTGCCAGCAGCGAACAGGGAAACGAGCAGTACTTC.

The rearrangement joins TRBV6-5 to TRBJ1-5; weak D call: TRBD1 (5 bases). V shed 6 bases and J shed 2 bases, with 14 bases lying between them. CDR3 size: 15 residues. CDR1 MNHEY and CDR2 SVGAGI come from the germline V gene. The CDR3 region is CASSHRQGGNQPQHF. The CDR3 DNA sequence: TGTGCCAGCAGCCACCGGCAGGGCGGCAATCAGCCCCAGCATTTT.

V is TRBV7-8 and J is TRBJ1-5; tentatively, D is TRBD1 (5 bases). The V end was cut by 0 bases, the J end by 7 bases, with 16 bases between. The CDR3 is 16 amino acids. CDR1 SGHVS and CDR2 FQNEAQ come from the germline V gene. This chain's CDR3 is CASSLAFGGSGQPQHF. The CDR3 coding sequence is TGTGCCAGCAGCTTAGCGTTCGGGGGGTCCGGACAGCCCCAGCATTTT.

This clone appeared a few times. V usage is TRBV5-6 and J usage is TRBJ1-2; TRBD1 matches at 9 bases. The CDR3 totals 14 residues. Germline assignment: CDR1 SGHDT and CDR2 YYEEEE. The CDR3 spells CATGQGILNYGYTF. The CDR3 DNA reads as TGTGCGACGGGACAGGGAATTCTCAACTATGGCTACACCTTC.

The chain uses TRBV7-9 and TRBJ1-4, with D unresolved. The CDR3 contains 15 residues. The V gene's germline CDR1 is SEHNR and CDR2 FQNEAQ (reference sequence). V was pared by 1 base and J by 0 bases, with 6 bases between. DNA for the CDR3: TGTGCCAGCAGCTTAGGAGTTGCAACTAATGAAAAACTGTTTTTT. Its protein is CASSLGVATNEKLFF.

This clone was counted a single time. This chain links TRBV6-2 or TRBV6-3 with TRBJ1-2, with TRBD1 identical over 7 bases. The CDR3 length is 13 residues. Trimming at V came to 3 bases and at J to 8 bases, leaving 6 bases not matched to a gene. Germline CDR1 is MNHEY and CDR2 is SVGEGT. The CDR3 sequence: CASSYGQGGGYTF. In DNA, the CDR3 is TGTGCCAGCAGTTATGGCCAGGGGGGAGGCTACACCTTC.

The V and J genes are TRBV4-1 and TRBJ1-2; maybe TRBD1 (6 bases). The CDR3 runs 15 residues. V shed 1 base and J shed 4 bases, with 13 bases lying between them. Germline CDR1 MGHRA, CDR2 YSYEKL. CDR3 sequence: CASSQVGTQLYGYTF. The DNA of the CDR3 is TGCGCCAGCAGCCAAGTCGGGACACAACTCTATGGCTACACCTTC.

This clone turned up a few times. The chain carries TRBV7-3 and TRBJ2-3; D possibly corresponds to TRBD1 (5 bases). The CDR3 contains 14 residues. Germline CDR1 and CDR2: SGHTA and FQGTGA. V was shortened by 5 bases and J by 4 bases, with 13 bases between the two germline ends. The CDR3 region is CASSIRDAADTQYF. The CDR3 DNA is TGTGCCAGCAGCATCAGGGATGCAGCAGATACGCAGTATTTT.

V and J are TRBV7-8 and TRBJ2-3, with D maybe TRBD2 (5 bases). The CDR3 contains 15 residues. The germline V and J ends were trimmed by 1 base and 5 bases, with 13 bases remaining between them. The germline CDR1 and CDR2 sequences are SGHVS and FQNEAQ. DNA for the CDR3: TGTGCCAGCAGCTTAGTTATACTAGAGGGAGATACGCAGTATTTT. Translation gives CASSLVILEGDTQYF.

V gene TRBV6-5 combines with J gene TRBJ1-1, with D maybe TRBD1 (5 bases). The CDR3 is 15 amino acids. Germline assignment: CDR1 MNHEY and CDR2 SVGAGI. V was shortened by 1 base and J by 0 bases, with 9 bases between the two germline ends. CDR3 DNA: TGTGCCAGCAGTTACTACCCGACAGTGAACACTGAAGCTTTCTTT. It yields the protein CASSYYPTVNTEAFF.